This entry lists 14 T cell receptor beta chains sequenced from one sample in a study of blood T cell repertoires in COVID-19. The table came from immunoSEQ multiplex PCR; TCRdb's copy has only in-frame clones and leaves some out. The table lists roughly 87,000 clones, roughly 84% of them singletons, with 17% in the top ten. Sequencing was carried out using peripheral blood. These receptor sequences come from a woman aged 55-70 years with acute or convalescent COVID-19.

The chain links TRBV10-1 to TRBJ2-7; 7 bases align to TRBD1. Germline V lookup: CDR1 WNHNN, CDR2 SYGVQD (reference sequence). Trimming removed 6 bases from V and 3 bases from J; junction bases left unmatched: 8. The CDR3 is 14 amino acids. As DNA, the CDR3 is TGCGCCAGCAGGGATACCCAGGGGGTCTACGAGCAGTACTTC. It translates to CASRDTQGVYEQYF.

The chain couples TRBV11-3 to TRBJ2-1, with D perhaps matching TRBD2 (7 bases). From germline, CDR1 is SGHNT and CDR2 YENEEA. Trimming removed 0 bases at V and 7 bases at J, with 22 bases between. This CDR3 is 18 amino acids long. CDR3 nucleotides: TGTGCCAGCAGCTTAGACGGACTCACTGGGGGGGCTCCAAATGAGCAGTTCTTC. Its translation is CASSLDGLTGGAPNEQFF.

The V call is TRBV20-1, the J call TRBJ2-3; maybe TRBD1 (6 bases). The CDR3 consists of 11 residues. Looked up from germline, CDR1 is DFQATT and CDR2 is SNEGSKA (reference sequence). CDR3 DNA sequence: TGCAGCGGATCCACAGGGGATACGCAGTATTTT. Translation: CSGSTGDTQYF.

The CDR3 coding sequence is TGTGCCAGCAGCTCTATAGCGGCCGGGGAGCTGTTTTTT. Protein product: CASSSIAAGELFF. This sequence joins TRBV11-3 and TRBJ2-2, with D possibly TRBD2 on 6 matching bases. In germline, CDR1 is SGHNT, CDR2 YENEEA. The CDR3 covers 13 residues. V lost 4 bases and J 6 bases, leaving 9 bases between the germline ends.

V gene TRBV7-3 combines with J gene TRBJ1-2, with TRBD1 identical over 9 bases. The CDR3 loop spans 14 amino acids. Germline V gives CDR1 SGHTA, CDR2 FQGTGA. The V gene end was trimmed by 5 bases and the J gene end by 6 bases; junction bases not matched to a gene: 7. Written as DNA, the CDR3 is TGTGCCAGCAGCCCCGGGACAGGGAGGCATGGCTACACCTTC. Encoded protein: CASSPGTGRHGYTF.

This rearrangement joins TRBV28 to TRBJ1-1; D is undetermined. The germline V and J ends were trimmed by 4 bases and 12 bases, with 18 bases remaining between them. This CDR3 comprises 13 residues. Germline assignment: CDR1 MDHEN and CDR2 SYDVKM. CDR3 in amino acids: CASSSTRRRGTFF. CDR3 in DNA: TGTGCCAGCAGTTCTACGCGAAGGAGAGGGACTTTCTTT.

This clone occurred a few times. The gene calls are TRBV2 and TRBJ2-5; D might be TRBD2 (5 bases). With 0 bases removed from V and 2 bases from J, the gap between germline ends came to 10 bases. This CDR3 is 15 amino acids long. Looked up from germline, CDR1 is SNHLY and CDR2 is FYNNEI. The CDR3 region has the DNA TGTGCCAGCAGTGAAGCTTTGACGGGGCAAGAGACCCAGTACTTC. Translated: CASSEALTGQETQYF.

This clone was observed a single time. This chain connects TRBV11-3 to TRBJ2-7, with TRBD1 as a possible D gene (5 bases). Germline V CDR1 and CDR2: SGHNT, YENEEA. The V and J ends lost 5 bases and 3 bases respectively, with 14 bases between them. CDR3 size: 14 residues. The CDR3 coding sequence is TGTGCCAGCAGCGAAATGACAGACCTCTACGAGCAGTACTTC. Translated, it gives CASSEMTDLYEQYF.

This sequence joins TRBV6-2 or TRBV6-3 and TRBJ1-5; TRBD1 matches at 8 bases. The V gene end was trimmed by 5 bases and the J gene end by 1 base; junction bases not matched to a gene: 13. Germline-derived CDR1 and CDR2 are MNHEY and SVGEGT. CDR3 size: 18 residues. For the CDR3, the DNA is TGTGCCAGCAGTGTACCGGGACAGGTTGTTAGGAGCAATCAGCCCCAGCATTTT. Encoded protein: CASSVPGQVVRSNQPQHF.

For the CDR3, the DNA is TGTGCCAGCAGCTCTAGGACAGGGGGTGAAGCTTTCTTT. It yields the protein CASSSRTGGEAFF. The chain combines TRBV7-3 with TRBJ1-1, with 10 bases aligning to TRBD1. The trim removed 4 bases at V and 7 bases at J, leaving 3 bases unmatched. CDR1 and CDR2 (germline): SGHTA, FQGTGA. The CDR3 covers 13 residues.

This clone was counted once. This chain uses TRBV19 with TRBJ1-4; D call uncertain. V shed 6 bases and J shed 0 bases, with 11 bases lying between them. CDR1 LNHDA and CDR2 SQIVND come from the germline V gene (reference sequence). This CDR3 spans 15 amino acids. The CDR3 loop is CASSPMIATNEKLFF. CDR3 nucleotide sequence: TGTGCCAGTAGCCCAATGATAGCAACTAATGAAAAACTGTTTTTT.

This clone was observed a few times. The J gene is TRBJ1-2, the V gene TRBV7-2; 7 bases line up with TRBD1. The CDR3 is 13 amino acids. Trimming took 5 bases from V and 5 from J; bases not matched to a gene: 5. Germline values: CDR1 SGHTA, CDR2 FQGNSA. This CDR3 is CASSAGGGYGYTF. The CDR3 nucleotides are TGTGCCAGCAGCGCAGGGGGTGGTTATGGCTACACCTTC.

CDR3 sequence (DNA): TGTGCCAGCAGTTCCTCTACCGGGACAGGGGTTGGAAACACCATATATTTT. Residues: CASSSSTGTGVGNTIYF. The gene calls are TRBV28 and TRBJ1-3; TRBD1 aligns across 10 bases. Germline lookup yields CDR1 MDHEN and CDR2 SYDVKM. This CDR3 spans 17 amino acids. Trimming took 4 bases from V and 3 from J; bases not matched to a gene: 9.

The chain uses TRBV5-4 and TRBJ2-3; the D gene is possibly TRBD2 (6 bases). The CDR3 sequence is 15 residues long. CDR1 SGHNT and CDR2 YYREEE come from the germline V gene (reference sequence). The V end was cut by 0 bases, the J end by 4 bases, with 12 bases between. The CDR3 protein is CASSLAWEVADTQYF. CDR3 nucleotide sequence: TGTGCCAGCAGCTTGGCGTGGGAGGTTGCAGATACGCAGTATTTT.